This T cell receptor (beta chain) is drawn from a study of regulatory T cells in long-lasting Graves disease. Across the whole study: Patients with new Graves' disease had used antithyroid drugs below 3 months.

Libraries of TCR beta came from iRepertoire HTBI primers plus Arm-PCR of CDR3 regions. Via MiXCR, TCRdb re-called the multiplex PCR reads, giving one row per CDR3 protein. The sample lists roughly 420,000 distinct CDR3 sequences, 15% to 20% occurring once. This CDR3 has 14 amino acids. Looked up from germline, CDR1 is GTSNPN and CDR2 is SVGIG (reference sequence). V was pared by 5 bases and J by 7 bases, with 5 bases of the junction left unmatched. Documented time point: newly diagnosed GD, antithyroid drugs for less than 3 months. RNA extracted from PBMCs served as the sequencing template. The sample holds many counts of this clonotype. These same data were also listed under a study on T cells in Graves' hyperthyroidism and ophthalmopathy. Per that paper: With the HTBI primer set, the TCR CDR3 went through a first round of RT-PCR.

The sequenced sample was peripheral blood mononuclear cells (PBMCs), obtained at new diagnosis, from a patient treated with antithyroid drugs. The chain links TRBV30 to TRBJ2-1; 13 nucleotides line up with TRBD2. This receptor was taken from a woman aged 25 to 39 with Graves disease. CDR3 bases: TGTGCCTGGGGACTAGCGGGAGTCGGAAATGAGCAGTTCTTC. This translates into CAWGLAGVGNEQFF.